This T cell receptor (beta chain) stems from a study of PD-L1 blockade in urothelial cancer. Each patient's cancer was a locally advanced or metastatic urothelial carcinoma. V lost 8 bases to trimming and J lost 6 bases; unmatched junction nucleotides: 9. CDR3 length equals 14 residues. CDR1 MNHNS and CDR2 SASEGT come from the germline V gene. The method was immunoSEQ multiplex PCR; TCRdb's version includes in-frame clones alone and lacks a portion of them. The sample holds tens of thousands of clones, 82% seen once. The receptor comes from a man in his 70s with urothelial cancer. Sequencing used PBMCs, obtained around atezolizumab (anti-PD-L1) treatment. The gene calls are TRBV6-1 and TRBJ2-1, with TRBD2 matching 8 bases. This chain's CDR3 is CASRGGSGGNEQFF. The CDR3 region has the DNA TGTGCCAGCCGGGGGGGGAGCGGTGGCAATGAGCAGTTCTTC.